This T cell receptor beta chain derives from a study of somatic mutations in cytotoxic T cells in rheumatoid arthritis. Study information: Flow sorting yielded some V beta antibody-stained T-cell populations at nearly 100% purity, among them V beta1+ cells sequenced for TCRB. Study results and limitations: Neither rheumatoid arthritis patients nor age-matched healthy controls had significantly different CD8+ T-cell clonality from the other group. Which antigens the expanded CD8+ clones targeted was unknown.

Assay used: immunoSEQ multiplex PCR; TCRdb lists only in-frame clones, some missing. This table has some 6,400 clones, roughly 76% appearing once. Germline-derived CDR1 and CDR2 are SGHKS and YYEKEE (reference sequence). V shed 5 bases and J shed 0 bases, with 8 bases lying between them. The CDR3 contains 13 residues. This clone has a single count. Its antigen remains unidentified. The sequenced sample was CD8+ T cells sorted from blood. The receptor was derived from a woman aged 45-60 years in good health. The chain recombines TRBV5-5 with TRBJ1-1; D perhaps matches TRBD1 (6 bases). CDR3 region: CASRDRLNTEAFF. The CDR3 DNA is TGTGCCAGCAGGGACAGATTGAACACTGAAGCTTTCTTT.